This TCR beta chain was identified during a study of CD8 T cells in ankylosing spondylitis. Libraries of TCR beta came from quantitative 5'-RACE with molecular barcodes. One entry per CDR3 protein, called by TCRdb with MiXCR from the 5' RACE reads. The sample records 200,000 to 250,000 distinct CDR3 sequences, roughly a tenth being singletons. From germline, CDR1 is LNHNV and CDR2 YYDKDF (reference sequence). CDR3 length: 15 residues. V was trimmed by 3 bases and J by 3 bases, leaving 14 bases between them. The table lists this clonotype with many counts. The antigen remains undetermined. Study-wide results and caveats: Prior work had noted some motif variants in reactive arthritis blood and synovial fluid. Disease-linked clones, CD8+, were relatively rare in peripheral blood. Disease-linked clones reportedly concentrated significantly in matched ankylosing spondylitis synovial fluid.

The V gene is TRBV15, the J gene TRBJ1-1; no firm D call. This sequence was found in a male donor with ankylosing spondylitis or in good health (not recorded which). Material for sequencing was blood, either unsorted or a sorted T cell fraction (not recorded which). The CDR3 bases are TGTGCCACCAGCAGTGAATATACAGTGGACACTGAAGCTTTCTTT. This codes for CATSSEYTVDTEAFF. The variable domain in full, with the rest retrieved from reference TRBV15 and TRBJ1-1, is DAMVIQNPRYQVTQFGKPVTLSCSQTLNHNVMYWYQQKSSQAPKLLFHYYDKDFNNEADTPDNFQSRRPNTSFCFLDIRSPGLGDTAMYLCATSSEYTVDTEAFFGQGTRLTVV.